Sequencing of this T cell receptor (beta chain) was carried out in a study of T cell repertoires in cytomegalovirus infection (dated by TCRdb to the late 2010s). Regarding the research as a whole: Donor HLA type was relevant to the analysis, as public TCR beta signatures indicated carriage of CMV infection together with the matching HLA type. General conclusions and limits of the study: The ex vivo response was dominated by HLA-C-restricted CMV-specific TCR beta clonotypes, which also provided the single most frequent clonotype in two of eight donors. In both this cohort and an independent cohort of 352 donors, the cumulative frequency of public TCR beta family members distinguished carriers of CMV infection plus the relevant HLA type.

The listed sequencing device is Illumina HiSeq 1500. TCRdb reworked the public reads: Q25 trimming with fastp, MiXCR clone assembly, productive beta chains retained. Each CDR3 protein appears once, grouped with its most common genes and DNA. In all, the sample holds around 250,000 distinct CDR3 sequences, and about 17% of those were seen once. The ten most abundant clones make up about half of the sample. The CDR1 and CDR2 encoded by the germline V gene are MDHEN and SYDVKM. Including cysteine and phenylalanine, the CDR3 has 11 amino acids. The sequence is cut down to CDR3 DNA, 33 bases in frame from base 1. V gives up 9 bases and J gives up 1 base, and the segment between their germline ends measures 6 bases. With respect to this clonotype: The antigen this receptor binds is unknown. No qualities accompany the bases; no much larger clone lies one base away.

The sample was CD8+ T cells from PBMCs. The chain uses TRBV28 and TRBJ1-1, with an unclear D gene assignment. This receptor was taken from a human donor in good health (CMV status not recorded). Some clones in this sample may be carry-over from other donors' samples. The sequenced DNA is TGTGCCAGGGGAAGGAACACTGAAGCTTTCTTT. This sequence encodes CARGRNTEAFF.